This T cell receptor (beta chain) was found in a study of T cells in Graves' hyperthyroidism and ophthalmopathy. Study conclusions and caveats: Ophthalmopathy was model-predicted a median approximately 6.4 months pre-onset.

This clonotype was detected a few times. Its specificity is unknown. Germline V gives CDR1 MNHEY, CDR2 SMNVEV (reference sequence). V lost 5 bases, J lost 2 bases, and 7 bases stayed unmatched. This CDR3 contains 15 residues. PBMCs were sourced from more than 7.5 ml fresh peripheral blood. RNA transcripts were the template for amplifying TCR beta CDR3 regions. Researchers ran a first-round RT-PCR on the TCR CDR3 using the HTBI primer set. TCRdb itself ran the multiplex PCR reads through MiXCR, one entry per CDR3 protein. The data contain some 690,000 distinct CDR3 sequences, roughly 17% of them singletons.

The rearrangement links TRBV27 to TRBJ2-7, with 9 nucleotides matching TRBD1. The sequence derives from a man aged 45-65 years with Graves' hyperthyroidism. Sequencing was performed on blood. DNA for the CDR3: TGTGCCAGCAGTCCCGGGACAGGGTTTGCCTACGAGCAGTACTTC. Its protein is CASSPGTGFAYEQYF.